These 15 T cell receptor beta chains share one sample of origin, sequenced in a study of shared clonotypes between healthy human individuals. Profiling relied on immunoSEQ multiplex PCR, and the TCRdb table lists in-frame clones only, not all of them. This table holds over a million clones, approximately 98.5% found once. Sequencing was done on a sample of naive CD4+ T cells sorted from blood. Indicated subset: CD45RA+ positively selected. These receptors originate from a man younger than 45 in good health.

This chain connects TRBV7-9 to TRBJ2-7, with 7 positions matching TRBD2. Germline-derived CDR1 and CDR2 are SEHNR and FQNEAQ (reference sequence). V was pared by 4 bases and J by 4 bases, with 13 bases of the junction left unmatched. The length of the CDR3 is 16 residues. CDR3: CASSYWPGGEVYEQYF. CDR3 DNA sequence: TGTGCCAGCAGCTATTGGCCGGGAGGCGAGGTTTACGAGCAGTACTTC.

The chain has TRBV18 and TRBJ1-1; TRBD1 is a possible D gene (5 bases). The CDR3 is made up of 15 amino acids. Germline CDR1 KGHSH, CDR2 LQKENI. Trimming left V 3 bases short and J 2 bases short, with 13 bases between. CDR3 amino acids: CASSPGQNQNTEAFF. In DNA form, the CDR3 reads TGTGCCAGCTCACCGGGGCAGAACCAAAACACTGAAGCTTTCTTT.

The rearrangement joins TRBV19 to TRBJ2-7; D not resolved. The CDR3 extends over 13 amino acids. Germline lookup yields CDR1 LNHDA and CDR2 SQIVND (reference sequence). Trimming shortened V by 6 bases and J by 0 bases, and 9 bases separated the two germline ends. The CDR3 bases are TGTGCCAGTAGAGGCTTAGTCTCCTACGAGCAGTACTTC. Its protein is CASRGLVSYEQYF.

The chain is built from TRBV7-8 and TRBJ1-2; D remains unclear. Germline V gives CDR1 SGHVS, CDR2 FQNEAQ. This CDR3 region has 11 residues. V was clipped by 6 bases and J by 6 bases, with 8 bases between them. The CDR3 DNA is TGTGCCAGCAGTCAAAGCGATGGCTACACCTTC. As protein: CASSQSDGYTF. Full variable domain (missing parts from reference TRBV7-8 and TRBJ1-2): GAGVSQSPRYKVAKRGQDVALRCDPISGHVSLFWYQQALGQGPEFLTYFQNEAQLDKSGLPSDRFFAERPEGSVSTLKIQRTQQEDSAVYLCASSQSDGYTFGSGTRLTVV.

The chain is built from TRBV28 and TRBJ1-2; D not certain. V was trimmed by 8 bases and J by 4 bases, leaving 14 bases between them. Germline-derived CDR1 and CDR2 are MDHEN and SYDVKM. This CDR3 is built from 13 residues. CDR3 DNA: TGTGCCAGCGTGGGCGGAACCTTCTATGGCTACACCTTC. Protein product: CASVGGTFYGYTF.

This sequence joins TRBV19 and TRBJ2-5; D possibly corresponds to TRBD1 (5 bases). The CDR3 spans 13 residues. Looked up from germline, CDR1 is LNHDA and CDR2 is SQIVND (reference sequence). Trimming took 2 bases from V and 5 from J, leaving 9 bases between them. The CDR3 DNA reads TGTGCCAGTAGTATACAGGGCGTGGAGACCCAGTACTTC. Translation: CASSIQGVETQYF.

This chain joins TRBV9 and TRBJ2-4, with a possible D match to TRBD1 (6 bases). The CDR3 consists of 15 residues. From germline, CDR1 is SGDLS and CDR2 YYNGEE. Trimming cost V 4 bases and J 9 bases, with 20 bases left between them. The CDR3 region has the DNA TGTGCCAGCAGCCCTACGGACAGTTCTTGGGGCATTCAGTACTTC. Encoded protein: CASSPTDSSWGIQYF.

This CDR3 is CSAGTFEKLFF. CDR3 nucleotides: TGCAGTGCTGGGACCTTTGAAAAACTGTTTTTT. V and J are TRBV20-1 and TRBJ1-4, with D possibly matching TRBD1 (5 bases). CDR1 and CDR2 from the germline V gene are DFQATT and SNEGSKA (reference sequence). The CDR3 length is 11 residues. Trimming pared 5 bases from V and 7 bases from J, leaving 8 bases between.

The chain has TRBV2 and TRBJ1-2; D remains ambiguous. The V gene lost 1 base and the J gene lost 4 bases, with 10 bases spanning the gap. The CDR3 totals 14 residues. In germline, CDR1 is SNHLY, CDR2 FYNNEI. The CDR3 protein is CASSEVYVPYGYTF. The CDR3 DNA follows: TGTGCCAGCAGTGAAGTTTACGTACCCTATGGCTACACCTTC. Using reference TRBV2 and TRBJ1-2 for the parts outside the CDR3, the full variable domain is EPEVTQTPSHQVTQMGQEVILRCVPISNHLYFYWYRQILGQKVEFLVSFYNNEISEKSEIFDDQFSVERPDGSNFTLKIRSTKLEDSAMYFCASSEVYVPYGYTFGSGTRLTVV.

This sequence joins TRBV18 and TRBJ1-1; D unclear. Germline V gives CDR1 KGHSH, CDR2 LQKENI. This CDR3 has 13 residues. Trimming took 7 bases from V and 6 from J, leaving 15 bases between them. The CDR3 region is CASCPTSGSEAFF. The DNA of the CDR3 is TGTGCCAGCTGCCCGACGAGTGGCTCTGAAGCTTTCTTT.

The chain recombines TRBV7-7 with TRBJ2-7, with D unresolved. V was shortened by 4 bases and J by 3 bases, with 10 bases between the two germline ends. CDR1 and CDR2 (germline): SSHAT, FNYEAQ (reference sequence). The CDR3 spans 13 residues. In DNA form, the CDR3 reads TGTGCCAGCAGCTCCAGTAAGGGCTACGAGCAGTACTTC. As protein: CASSSSKGYEQYF.

J is TRBJ2-6 and V is TRBV11-3, with D perhaps matching TRBD1 or TRBD2 (5 bases each). The CDR3 covers 18 residues. Germline V gene lookup returns CDR1 SGHNT and CDR2 YENEEA. Trimming removed 5 bases from V and 0 bases from J, with 17 bases in between. The CDR3 DNA follows: TGTGCCAGCAGCCCCGGGACCGAATGGACCTCTGGGGCCAACGTCCTGACTTTC. Its translation is CASSPGTEWTSGANVLTF.

This clone was recorded once. The CDR3 DNA sequence: TGTGCCAGCAGTTTTTTGGCGGGAGCCCCCTACAATGAGCAGTTCTTC. It encodes CASSFLAGAPYNEQFF. The chain couples TRBV27 to TRBJ2-1; TRBD2 aligns across 7 bases. The J segment lost 2 bases and the V segment lost 3 bases, leaving 7 bases of the junction unmatched. CDR1 and CDR2 from the germline V gene are MNHEY and SMNVEV (reference sequence). This CDR3 region has 16 residues.

The gene calls are TRBV2 and TRBJ2-7, with TRBD2 matching 15 bases. The CDR3 is made up of 21 amino acids. The junction had 15 bases not matched to a gene; V was cut back by 0 bases and J by 3 bases. Germline V CDR1 and CDR2: SNHLY, FYNNEI. CDR3 residues: CASSEARGTSGRPRSYYEQYF. The CDR3 coding sequence is TGTGCCAGCAGTGAAGCGCGTGGGACTAGCGGGAGGCCCCGGAGTTACTACGAGCAGTACTTC.

The chain recombines TRBV19 with TRBJ2-2; the D gene is possibly TRBD2 (5 bases). Germline V gene data show CDR1 as LNHDA and CDR2 as SQIVND (reference sequence). The germline V and J ends were trimmed by 9 bases and 1 base, with 9 bases remaining between them. This CDR3 has 13 amino acids. The CDR3 region is CASGAVNTGELFF. CDR3 nucleotides: TGTGCCAGCGGAGCGGTGAACACCGGGGAGCTGTTTTTT.